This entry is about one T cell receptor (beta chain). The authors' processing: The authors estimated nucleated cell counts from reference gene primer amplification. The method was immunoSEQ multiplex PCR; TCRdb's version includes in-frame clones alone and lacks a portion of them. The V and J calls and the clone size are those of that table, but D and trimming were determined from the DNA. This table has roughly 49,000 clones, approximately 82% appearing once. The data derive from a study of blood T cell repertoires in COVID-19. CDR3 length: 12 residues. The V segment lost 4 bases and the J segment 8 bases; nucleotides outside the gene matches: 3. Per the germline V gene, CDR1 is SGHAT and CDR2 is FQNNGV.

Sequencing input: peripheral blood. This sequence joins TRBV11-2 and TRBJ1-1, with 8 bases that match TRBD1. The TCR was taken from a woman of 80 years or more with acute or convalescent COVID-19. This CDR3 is CASSYGQGEAFF. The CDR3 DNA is TGTGCCAGCAGCTACGGACAGGGCGAAGCTTTCTTT.